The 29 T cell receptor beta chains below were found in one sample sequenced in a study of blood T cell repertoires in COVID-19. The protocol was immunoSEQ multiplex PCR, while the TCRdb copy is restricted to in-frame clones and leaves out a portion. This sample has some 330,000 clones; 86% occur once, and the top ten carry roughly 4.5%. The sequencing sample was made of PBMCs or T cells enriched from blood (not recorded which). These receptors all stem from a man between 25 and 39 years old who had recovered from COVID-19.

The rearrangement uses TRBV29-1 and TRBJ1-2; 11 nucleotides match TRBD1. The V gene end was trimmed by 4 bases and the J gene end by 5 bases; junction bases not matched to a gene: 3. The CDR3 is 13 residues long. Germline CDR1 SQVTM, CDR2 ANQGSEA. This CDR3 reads CSVAGQGGYGYTF. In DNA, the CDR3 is TGCAGCGTTGCGGGACAGGGGGGGTATGGCTACACCTTC.

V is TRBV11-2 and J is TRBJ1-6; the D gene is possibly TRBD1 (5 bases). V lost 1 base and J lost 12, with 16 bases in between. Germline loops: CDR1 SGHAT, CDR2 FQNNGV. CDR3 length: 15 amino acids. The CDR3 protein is CASSLGLLAREPLHF. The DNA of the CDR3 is TGTGCCAGCAGCTTAGGGTTACTCGCCAGGGAACCCCTCCACTTT.

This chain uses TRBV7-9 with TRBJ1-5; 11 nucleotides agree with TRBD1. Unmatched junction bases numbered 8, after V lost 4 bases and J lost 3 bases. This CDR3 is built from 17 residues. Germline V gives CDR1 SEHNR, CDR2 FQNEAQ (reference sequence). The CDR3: CASSSWTGGRINQPQHF. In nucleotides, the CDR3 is TGTGCCAGCAGCTCATGGACAGGGGGCCGTATCAATCAGCCCCAGCATTTT.

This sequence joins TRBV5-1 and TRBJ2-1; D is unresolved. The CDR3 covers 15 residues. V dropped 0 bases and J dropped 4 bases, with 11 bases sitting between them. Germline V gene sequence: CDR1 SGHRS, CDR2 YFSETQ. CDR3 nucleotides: TGCGCCAGCAGCTTGGAACAACCCGCTTACAATGAGCAGTTCTTC. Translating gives CASSLEQPAYNEQFF.

The CDR3 coding sequence is TGTGCCAGTAGTATGGACTTTGGGCGGCTCTCTGGAAACACCATATATTTT. This encodes CASSMDFGRLSGNTIYF. The chain couples TRBV19 to TRBJ1-3; D remains unclear. The V end was cut by 3 bases, the J end by 0 bases, with 15 bases between. Germline V gene lookup returns CDR1 LNHDA and CDR2 SQIVND (reference sequence). The CDR3 spans 17 residues.

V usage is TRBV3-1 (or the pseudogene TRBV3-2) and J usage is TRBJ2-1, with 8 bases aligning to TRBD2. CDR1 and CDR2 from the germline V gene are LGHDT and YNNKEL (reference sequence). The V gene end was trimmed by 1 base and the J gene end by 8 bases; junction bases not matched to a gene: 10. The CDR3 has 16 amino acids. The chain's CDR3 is CASSQGSGATGYEQFF. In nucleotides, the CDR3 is TGTGCCAGCAGCCAAGGTAGCGGGGCGACGGGTTATGAGCAGTTCTTC.

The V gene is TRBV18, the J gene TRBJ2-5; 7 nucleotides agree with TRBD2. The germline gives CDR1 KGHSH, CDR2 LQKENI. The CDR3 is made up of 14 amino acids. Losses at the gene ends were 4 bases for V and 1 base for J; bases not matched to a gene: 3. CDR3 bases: TGTGCCAGCTCACGAACTAGCGCCCAAGAGACCCAGTACTTC. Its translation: CASSRTSAQETQYF.

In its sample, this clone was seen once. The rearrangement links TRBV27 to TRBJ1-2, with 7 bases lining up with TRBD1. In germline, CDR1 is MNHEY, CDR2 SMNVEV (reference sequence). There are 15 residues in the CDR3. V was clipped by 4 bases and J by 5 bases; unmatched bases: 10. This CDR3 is CASSSTQGVGYGYTF. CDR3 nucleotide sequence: TGTGCCAGCAGTTCCACCCAGGGGGTAGGATATGGCTACACCTTC.

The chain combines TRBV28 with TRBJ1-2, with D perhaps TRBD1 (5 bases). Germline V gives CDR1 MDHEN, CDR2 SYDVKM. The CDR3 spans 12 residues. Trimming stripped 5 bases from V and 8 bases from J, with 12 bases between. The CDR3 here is CASSGGVRGYTF. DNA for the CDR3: TGTGCCAGCAGTGGAGGGGTCCGGGGCTACACCTTC.

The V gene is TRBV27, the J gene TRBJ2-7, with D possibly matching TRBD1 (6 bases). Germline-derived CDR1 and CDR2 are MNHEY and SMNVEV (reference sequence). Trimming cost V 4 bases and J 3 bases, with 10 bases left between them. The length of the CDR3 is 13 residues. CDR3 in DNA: TGTGCCAGCAGTTCGGGACACGACTACGAGCAGTACTTC. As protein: CASSSGHDYEQYF.

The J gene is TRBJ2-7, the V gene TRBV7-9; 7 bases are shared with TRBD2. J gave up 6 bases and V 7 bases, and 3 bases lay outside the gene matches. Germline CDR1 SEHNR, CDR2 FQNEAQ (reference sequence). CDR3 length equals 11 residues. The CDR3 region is CASIGRAEQYF. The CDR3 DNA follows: TGTGCCAGCATTGGGAGGGCCGAGCAGTACTTC.

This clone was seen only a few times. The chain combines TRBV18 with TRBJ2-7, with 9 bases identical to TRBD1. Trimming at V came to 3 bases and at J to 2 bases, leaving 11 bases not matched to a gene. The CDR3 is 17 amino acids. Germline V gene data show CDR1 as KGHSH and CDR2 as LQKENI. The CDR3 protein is CASSPDFLGQGPYEQYF. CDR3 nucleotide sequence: TGTGCCAGCTCACCGGACTTTCTCGGACAGGGGCCCTACGAGCAGTACTTC.

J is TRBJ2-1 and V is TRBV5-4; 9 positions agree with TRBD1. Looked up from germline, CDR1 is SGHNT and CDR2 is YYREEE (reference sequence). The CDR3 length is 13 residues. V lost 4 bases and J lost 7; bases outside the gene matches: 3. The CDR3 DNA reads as TGTGCCAGCAGCCGGGACAGGGCAAATGAGCAGTTCTTC. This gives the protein CASSRDRANEQFF.

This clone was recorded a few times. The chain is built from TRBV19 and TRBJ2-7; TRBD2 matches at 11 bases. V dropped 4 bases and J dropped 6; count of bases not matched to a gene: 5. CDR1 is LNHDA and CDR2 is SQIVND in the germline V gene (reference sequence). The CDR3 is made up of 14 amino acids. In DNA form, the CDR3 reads TGTGCCAGTAGTACCAGGGGACTAGCGGCCGAGCAGTACTTC. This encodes CASSTRGLAAEQYF. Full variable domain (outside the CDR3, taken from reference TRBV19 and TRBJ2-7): DGGITQSPKYLFRKEGQNVTLSCEQNLNHDAMYWYRQDPGQGLRLIYYSQIVNDFQKGDIAEGYSVSREKKESFPLTVTSAQKNPTAFYLCASSTRGLAAEQYFGPGTRLTVT.

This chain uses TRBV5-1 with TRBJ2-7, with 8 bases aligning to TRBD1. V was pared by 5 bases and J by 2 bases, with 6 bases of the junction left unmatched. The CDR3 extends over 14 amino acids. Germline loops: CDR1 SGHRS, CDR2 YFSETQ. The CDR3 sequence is CASSLWTGTYEQYF. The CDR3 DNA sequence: TGCGCCAGCAGTTTATGGACAGGGACCTACGAGCAGTACTTC.

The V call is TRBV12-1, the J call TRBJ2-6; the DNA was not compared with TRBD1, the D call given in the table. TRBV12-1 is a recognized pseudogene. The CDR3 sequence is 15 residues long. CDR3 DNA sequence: TGTGCCAGCAGCTTGGACAGCTCTGGGGCCAACGTCCTGACTTTC. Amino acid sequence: CASSLDSSGANVLTF.

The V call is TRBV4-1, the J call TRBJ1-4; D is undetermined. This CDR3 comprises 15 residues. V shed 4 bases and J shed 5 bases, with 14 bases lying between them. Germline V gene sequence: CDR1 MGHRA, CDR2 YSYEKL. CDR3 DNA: TGCGCCAGCAGCCCCCCATACGGCGGCAATGAAAAACTGTTTTTT. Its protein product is CASSPPYGGNEKLFF.

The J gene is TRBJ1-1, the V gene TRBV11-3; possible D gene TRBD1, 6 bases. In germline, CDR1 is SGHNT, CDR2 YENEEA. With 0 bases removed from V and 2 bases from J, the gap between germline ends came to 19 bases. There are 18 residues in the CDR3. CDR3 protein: CASSLEGRWTASNTEAFF. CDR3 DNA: TGTGCCAGCAGCTTAGAGGGTCGGTGGACAGCTTCTAACACTGAAGCTTTCTTT.

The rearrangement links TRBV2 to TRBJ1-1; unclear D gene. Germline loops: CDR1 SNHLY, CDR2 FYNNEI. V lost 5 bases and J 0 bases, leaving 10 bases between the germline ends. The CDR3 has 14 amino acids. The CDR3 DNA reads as TGTGCCAGCAGTCTGACACAAATGAACACTGAAGCTTTCTTT. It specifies CASSLTQMNTEAFF. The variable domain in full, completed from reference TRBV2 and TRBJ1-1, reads EPEVTQTPSHQVTQMGQEVILRCVPISNHLYFYWYRQILGQKVEFLVSFYNNEISEKSEIFDDQFSVERPDGSNFTLKIRSTKLEDSAMYFCASSLTQMNTEAFFGQGTRLTVV.

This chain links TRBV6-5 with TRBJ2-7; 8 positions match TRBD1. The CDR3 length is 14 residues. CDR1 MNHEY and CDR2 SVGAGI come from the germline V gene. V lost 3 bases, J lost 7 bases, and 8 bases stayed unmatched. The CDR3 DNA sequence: TGTGCCAGCAGTTATGACAGGGGAGGTGGGGAGCAGTACTTC. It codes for CASSYDRGGGEQYF.

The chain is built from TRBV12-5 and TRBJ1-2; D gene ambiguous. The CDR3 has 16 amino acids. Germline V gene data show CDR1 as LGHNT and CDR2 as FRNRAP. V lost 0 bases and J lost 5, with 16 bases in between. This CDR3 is CASGLVRFGSPYGYTF. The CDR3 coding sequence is TGTGCTAGTGGTTTGGTACGGTTCGGGAGCCCTTATGGCTACACCTTC.

The CDR3 region has the DNA TGTGCCAGTAGTATATCAGCGGGAGGCCGCACAGATACGCAGTATTTT. Its translation: CASSISAGGRTDTQYF. The chain recombines TRBV19 with TRBJ2-3; 9 nucleotides line up with TRBD2. CDR1 and CDR2 from the germline V gene are LNHDA and SQIVND (reference sequence). The trim removed 2 bases at V and 1 base at J, leaving 4 bases unmatched. CDR3 length equals 16 residues. Complete variable domain (other parts from reference TRBV19 and TRBJ2-3): DGGITQSPKYLFRKEGQNVTLSCEQNLNHDAMYWYRQDPGQGLRLIYYSQIVNDFQKGDIAEGYSVSREKKESFPLTVTSAQKNPTAFYLCASSISAGGRTDTQYFGPGTRLTVL.

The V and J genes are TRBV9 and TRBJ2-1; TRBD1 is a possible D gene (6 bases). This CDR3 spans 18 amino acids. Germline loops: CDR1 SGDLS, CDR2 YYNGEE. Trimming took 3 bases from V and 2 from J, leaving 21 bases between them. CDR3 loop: CASSEAQGRGFTYNEQFF. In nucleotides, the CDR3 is TGTGCCAGCAGCGAGGCCCAGGGAAGGGGGTTTACCTACAATGAGCAGTTCTTC. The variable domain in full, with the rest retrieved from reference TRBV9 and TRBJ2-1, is DSGVTQTPKHLITATGQRVTLRCSPRSGDLSVYWYQQSLDQGLQFLIQYYNGEERAKGNILERFSAQQFPDLHSELNLSSLELGDSALYFCASSEAQGRGFTYNEQFFGPGTRLTVL.

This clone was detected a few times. The DNA for the CDR3 is TGTGCCAGCAGCCTAGTGGGAACTAGCGGGAGTGTGACATACAATGAGCAGTTCTTC. It yields the protein CASSLVGTSGSVTYNEQFF. V gene TRBV7-2 combines with J gene TRBJ2-1, with 11 bases matching TRBD2. The CDR3 covers 19 residues. V gave up 5 bases and J gave up 4 bases; unmatched junction bases: 16. CDR1 and CDR2 from the germline V gene are SGHTA and FQGNSA.

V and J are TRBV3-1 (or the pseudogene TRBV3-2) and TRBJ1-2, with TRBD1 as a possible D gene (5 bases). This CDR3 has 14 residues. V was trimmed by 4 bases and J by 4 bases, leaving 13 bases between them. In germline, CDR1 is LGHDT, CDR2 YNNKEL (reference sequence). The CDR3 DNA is TGTGCCAGCAGCCCTGCCCAGGGATTCTATGGCTACACCTTC. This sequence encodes CASSPAQGFYGYTF.

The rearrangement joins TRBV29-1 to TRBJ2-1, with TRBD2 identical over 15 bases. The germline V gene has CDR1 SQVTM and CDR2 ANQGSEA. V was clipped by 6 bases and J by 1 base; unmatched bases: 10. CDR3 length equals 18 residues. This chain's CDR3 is CSVHTGLAGGTSYNEQFF. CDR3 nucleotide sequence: TGCAGCGTCCATACTGGACTAGCGGGGGGGACGTCCTACAATGAGCAGTTCTTC.

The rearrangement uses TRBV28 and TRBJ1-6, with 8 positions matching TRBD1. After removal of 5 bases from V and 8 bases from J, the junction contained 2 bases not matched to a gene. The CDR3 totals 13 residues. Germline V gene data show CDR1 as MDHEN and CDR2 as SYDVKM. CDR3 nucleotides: TGTGCCAGCAGTCCGGGACAGGATTCACCCCTCCACTTT. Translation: CASSPGQDSPLHF.

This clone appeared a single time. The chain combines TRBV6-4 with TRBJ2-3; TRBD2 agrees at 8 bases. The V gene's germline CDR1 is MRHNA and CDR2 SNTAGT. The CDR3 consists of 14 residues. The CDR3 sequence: CAIPIAGRGDTQYF. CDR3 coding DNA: TGTGCAATCCCCATAGCGGGGCGGGGAGATACGCAGTATTTT.

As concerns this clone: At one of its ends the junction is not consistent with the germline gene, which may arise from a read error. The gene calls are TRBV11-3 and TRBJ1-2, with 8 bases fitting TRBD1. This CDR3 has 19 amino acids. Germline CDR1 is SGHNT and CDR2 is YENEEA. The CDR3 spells CASSPVRDRPTITFYRYTF. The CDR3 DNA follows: TGTGCCAGCAGCCCAGTCCGGGACAGGCCAACCATTACCTTCTATCGCTACACCTTC.